This T cell receptor (beta chain) was retrieved from a study of cytomegalovirus exposure and HLA in healthy donors. This clone came up a few times. Its antigen is not known. Though probably carrying unrecorded immune exposures, donors were nominally healthy at sampling. PCR primers comprised 60 Vbeta and 13 Jbeta primers. Measured with immunoSEQ multiplex PCR; TCRdb has only the in-frame clones, and not every one. The data show roughly 160,000 clones, around three quarters seen once. Study-wide points: V- and J-gene trimming in TCR beta was tied to a missense DCLRE1C variant by an analysis performed later. Another analysis was done later, and it associated around 16,000 TCR beta sequences with HLA alleles at 0.05 false discovery rate. The study put some 160 TCR beta chains on its list as cytomegalovirus-associated.

The CDR3 is 12 residues long. V lost 5 bases and J lost 6, with 10 bases in between. The V gene's germline CDR1 is SEHNR and CDR2 FQNEAQ (reference sequence). Sample: PBMCs. The source of this sequence is a man under 40 in good health and CMV-seropositive. J is TRBJ1-1 and V is TRBV7-9; no clear D. The CDR3 loop is CASSPGGAEAFF. The CDR3 DNA follows: TGTGCCAGCAGCCCCGGCGGGGCTGAAGCTTTCTTT. Variable domain in full (rest from reference TRBV7-9 and TRBJ1-1): DTGVSQNPRHKITKRGQNVTFRCDPISEHNRLYWYRQTLGQGPEFLTYFQNEAQLEKSRLLSDRFSAERPKGSFSTLEIQRTEQGDSAMYLCASSPGGAEAFFGQGTRLTVV.